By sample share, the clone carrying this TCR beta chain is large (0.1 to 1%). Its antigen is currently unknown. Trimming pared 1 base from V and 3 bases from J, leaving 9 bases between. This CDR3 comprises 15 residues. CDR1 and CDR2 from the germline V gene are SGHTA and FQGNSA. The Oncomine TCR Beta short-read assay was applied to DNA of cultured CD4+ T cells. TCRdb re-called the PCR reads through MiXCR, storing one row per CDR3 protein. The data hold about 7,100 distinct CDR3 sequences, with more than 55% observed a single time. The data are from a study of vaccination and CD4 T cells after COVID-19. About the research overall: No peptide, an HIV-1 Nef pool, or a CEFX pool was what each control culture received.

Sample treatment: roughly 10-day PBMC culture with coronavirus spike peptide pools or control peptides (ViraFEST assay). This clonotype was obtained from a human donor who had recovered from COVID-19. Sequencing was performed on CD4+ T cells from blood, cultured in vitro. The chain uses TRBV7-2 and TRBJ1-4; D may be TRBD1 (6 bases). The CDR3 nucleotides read TGTGCCAGCAGCTTAGGGGGGCTGGCTAATGAAAAACTGTTTTTT. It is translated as CASSLGGLANEKLFF.